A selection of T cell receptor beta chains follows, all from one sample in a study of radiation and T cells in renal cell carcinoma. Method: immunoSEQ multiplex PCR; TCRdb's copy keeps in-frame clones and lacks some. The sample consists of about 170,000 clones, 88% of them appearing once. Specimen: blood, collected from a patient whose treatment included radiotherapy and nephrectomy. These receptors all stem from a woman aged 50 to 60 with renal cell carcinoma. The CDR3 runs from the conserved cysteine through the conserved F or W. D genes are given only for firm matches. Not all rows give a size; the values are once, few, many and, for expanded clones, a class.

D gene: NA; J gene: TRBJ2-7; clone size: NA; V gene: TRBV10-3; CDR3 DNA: TGTGCCAGCAGTTACTCGCGGGCACAGGGAGAGCAGTACTTC; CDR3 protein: CASSYSRAQGEQYF
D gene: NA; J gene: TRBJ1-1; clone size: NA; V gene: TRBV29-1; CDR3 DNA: TGCAGCGTTGAAGAGCGCAGTCACCTAAGGACTGAAGCTTTCTTT; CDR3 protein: CSVEERSHLRTEAFF
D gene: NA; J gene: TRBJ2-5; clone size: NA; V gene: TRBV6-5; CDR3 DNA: TGTGCCAGCAAGGCGGAGACCCAGTACTTC; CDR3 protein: CASKAETQYF
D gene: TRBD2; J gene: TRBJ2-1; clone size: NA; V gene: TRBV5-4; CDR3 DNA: TGTGCCAGCAGATTCACTAGCGGCCGGAGCTCCTACAATGAGCAGTTCTTC; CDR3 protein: CASRFTSGRSSYNEQFF
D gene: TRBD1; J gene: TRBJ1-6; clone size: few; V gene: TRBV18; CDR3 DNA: TGTGCCAGCTCACCAATGGTCGGGACAGCCTATAATTCACCCCTCCACTTT; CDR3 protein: CASSPMVGTAYNSPLHF
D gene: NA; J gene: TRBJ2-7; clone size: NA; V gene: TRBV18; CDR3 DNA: TGTGCCAGCTCACCCGGGCCTAATCCCTACGAGCAGTACTTC; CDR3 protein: CASSPGPNPYEQYF
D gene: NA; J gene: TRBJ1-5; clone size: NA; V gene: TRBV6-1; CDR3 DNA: TGTGCCAGCAGTGAAGCCCTGGTCGGGACACCCGGGATCTATAGCAATCAGCCCCAGCATTTT; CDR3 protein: CASSEALVGTPGIYSNQPQHF
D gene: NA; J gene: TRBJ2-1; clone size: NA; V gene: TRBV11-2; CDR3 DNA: TGTGCCAGCAGCTTAGCAGGACTACCCTACAATGAGCAGTTCTTC; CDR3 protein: CASSLAGLPYNEQFF
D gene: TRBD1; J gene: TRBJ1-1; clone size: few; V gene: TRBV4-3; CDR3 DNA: TGCGCCAGCAGCCGCAGACAGGGGAATTTTGAAGCTTTCTTT; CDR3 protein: CASSRRQGNFEAFF
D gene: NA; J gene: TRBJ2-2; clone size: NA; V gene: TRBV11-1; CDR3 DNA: TGTGCCAGCAGCACGGACTTGGACACCGGGGAGCTGTTTTTT; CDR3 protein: CASSTDLDTGELFF
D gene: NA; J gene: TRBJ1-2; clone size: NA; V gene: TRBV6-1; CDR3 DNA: TGTGCCAGCAGAGAGGAAACAGGAGGTAACTATGGCTACACCTTC; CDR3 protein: CASREETGGNYGYTF
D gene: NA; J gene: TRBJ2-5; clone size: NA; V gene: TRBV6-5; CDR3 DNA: TGTGCCAGCAGTTACTCTTCAGCGGTCAGGACCCAGTACTTC; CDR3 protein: CASSYSSAVRTQYF
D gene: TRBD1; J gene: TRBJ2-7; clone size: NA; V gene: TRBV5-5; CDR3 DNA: TGTGCCAGCAGCCCCGGGACAGTAAACACCTACGAGCAGTACTTC; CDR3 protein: CASSPGTVNTYEQYF
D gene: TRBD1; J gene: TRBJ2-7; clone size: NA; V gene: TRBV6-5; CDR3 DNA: TGTGCCAGCAGCCGCAAACAGGGGGACTACGAGCAGTACTTC; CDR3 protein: CASSRKQGDYEQYF
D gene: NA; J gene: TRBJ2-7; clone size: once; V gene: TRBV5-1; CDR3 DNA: TGCGCCAGCAGCCTGGGACTGAATTACGAGCAGTACTTC; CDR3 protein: CASSLGLNYEQYF
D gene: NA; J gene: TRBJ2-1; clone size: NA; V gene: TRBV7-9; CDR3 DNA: TGTGCCAGCAGCTTAGTTACCAGCTATAATGAGCAGTTCTTC; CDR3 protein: CASSLVTSYNEQFF
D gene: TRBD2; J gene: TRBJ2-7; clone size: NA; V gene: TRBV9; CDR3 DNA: TGTGCCAGCAGCGCATCTAGCGGGGGTACCCCAGGGCAGTACTTC; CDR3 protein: CASSASSGGTPGQYF
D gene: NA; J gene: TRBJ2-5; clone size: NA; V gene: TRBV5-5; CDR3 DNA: TGTGCCAGCAGCTTTGGGGGGGCCCAAGAGACCCAGTACTTC; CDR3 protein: CASSFGGAQETQYF
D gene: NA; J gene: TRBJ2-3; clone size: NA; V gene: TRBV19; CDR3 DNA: TGTGCCAGTAGTATAAGGGCAGGGGCAGATACGCAGTATTTT; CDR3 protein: CASSIRAGADTQYF
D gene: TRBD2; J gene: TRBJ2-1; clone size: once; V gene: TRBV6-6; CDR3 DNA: TGTGCCAGCAGTACTAGCGGGGGGGCTTCCTACAATGAGCAGTTCTTC; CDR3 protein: CASSTSGGASYNEQFF
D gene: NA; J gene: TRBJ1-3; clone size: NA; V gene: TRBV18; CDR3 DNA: TGTGCCAGCTCATTGATGGAGGGGCGCTCTGGAAACACCATATATTTT; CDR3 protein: CASSLMEGRSGNTIYF
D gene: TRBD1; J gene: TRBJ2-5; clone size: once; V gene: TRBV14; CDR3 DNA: TGTGCCAGCAGCCAAGACGAATGGACAGGGCTACAAGAGACCCAGTACTTC; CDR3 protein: CASSQDEWTGLQETQYF
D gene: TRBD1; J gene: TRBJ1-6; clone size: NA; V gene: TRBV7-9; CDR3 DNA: TGTGCCAGCAGCCTACGGGGACAGGGGAATTCACCCCTCCACTTT; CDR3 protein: CASSLRGQGNSPLHF
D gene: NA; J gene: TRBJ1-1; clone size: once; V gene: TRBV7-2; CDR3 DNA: TGTGCCAGCAGCTTGACACGCACTGAAGCTTTCTTT; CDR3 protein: CASSLTRTEAFF
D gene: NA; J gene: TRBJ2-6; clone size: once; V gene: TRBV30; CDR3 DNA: TGTGCCTGGAGTGTACGGCAGGTCTTAACCAACGTCCTGACTTTC; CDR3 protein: CAWSVRQVLTNVLTF
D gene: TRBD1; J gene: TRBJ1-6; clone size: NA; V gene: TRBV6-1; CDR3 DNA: TGTGCCAGCAGTGCACGGAGGGCAGGGGGGAATTCACCCCTCCACTTT; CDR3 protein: CASSARRAGGNSPLHF
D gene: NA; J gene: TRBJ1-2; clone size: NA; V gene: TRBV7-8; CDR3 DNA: TGTGCCAGCAGCTTAGAACAGGGAGACTATGGCTACACCTTC; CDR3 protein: CASSLEQGDYGYTF
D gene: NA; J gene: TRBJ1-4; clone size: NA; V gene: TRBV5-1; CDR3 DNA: TGCGCCAGCAGCTTGGTTGGGGACGTCAATGAAAAACTGTTTTTT; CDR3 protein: CASSLVGDVNEKLFF
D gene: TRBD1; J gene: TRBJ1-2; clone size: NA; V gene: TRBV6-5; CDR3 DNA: TGTGCCAGCAGAGACAGGGGACTGCATGGCTACACCTTC; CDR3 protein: CASRDRGLHGYTF
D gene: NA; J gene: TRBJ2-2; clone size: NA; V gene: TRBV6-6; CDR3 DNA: TGTGCCAGCAGTCCCGCCCGAGGATCCGGGGAGCTGTTTTTT; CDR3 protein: CASSPARGSGELFF
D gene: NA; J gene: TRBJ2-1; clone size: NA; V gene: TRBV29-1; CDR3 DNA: TGCAGCGTTGAGGACAGCCACAATGAGCAGTTCTTC; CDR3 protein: CSVEDSHNEQFF
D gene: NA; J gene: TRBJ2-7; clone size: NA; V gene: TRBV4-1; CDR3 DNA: TGCGCCAGCAGCCAAGCTAGGAGTAACAGGTTCGGCTTACAACCGTTCTACGAGCAGTACTTC; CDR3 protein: CASSQARSNRFGLQPFYEQYF
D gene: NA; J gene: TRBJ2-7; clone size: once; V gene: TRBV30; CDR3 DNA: TGTGCCTGGAGCGGTGTCCAGGGAGGCGAGCAGTACTTC; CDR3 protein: CAWSGVQGGEQYF
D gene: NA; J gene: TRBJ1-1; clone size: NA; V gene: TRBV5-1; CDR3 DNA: TGCGCCAGCAGCTTGGTTAAGGGAGTCGTCACTGAAGCTTTCTTT; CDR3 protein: CASSLVKGVVTEAFF
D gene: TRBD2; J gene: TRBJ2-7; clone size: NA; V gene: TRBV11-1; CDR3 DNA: TGTGCCAGCAGCTTACTCCAGGGAGGGTTGGACGAGCAGTACTTC; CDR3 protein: CASSLLQGGLDEQYF
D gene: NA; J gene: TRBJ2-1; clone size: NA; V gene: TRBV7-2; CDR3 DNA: TGTGCCAGCAGCTTAGTGGGGGGGGCGAGGAATGAGCAGTTCTTC; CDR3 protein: CASSLVGGARNEQFF
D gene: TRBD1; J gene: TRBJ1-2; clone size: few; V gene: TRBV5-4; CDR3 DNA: TGTGCCAGCAGCTTACGAGGACAGGGGGCTAGTGGCTACACCTTC; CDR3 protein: CASSLRGQGASGYTF
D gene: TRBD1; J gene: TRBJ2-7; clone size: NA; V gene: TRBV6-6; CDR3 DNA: TGTGCCAGCAGAGCGGGACAGGGGGCGTCCGAGCAGTACTTC; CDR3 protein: CASRAGQGASEQYF
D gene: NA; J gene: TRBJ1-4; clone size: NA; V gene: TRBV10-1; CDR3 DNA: TGCGCCAGCAGTGAGGACAAGAATGAAAAACTGTTTTTT; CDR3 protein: CASSEDKNEKLFF
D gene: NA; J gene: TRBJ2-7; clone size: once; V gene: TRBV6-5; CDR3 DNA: TGTGCCAGCAGGCCCAGTTCGTACGAGCAGTACTTC; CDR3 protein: CASRPSSYEQYF
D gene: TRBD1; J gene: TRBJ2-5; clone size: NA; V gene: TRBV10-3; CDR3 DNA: TGTGCCATCAGAGACAGGGGGGAGACCCAGTACTTC; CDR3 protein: CAIRDRGETQYF
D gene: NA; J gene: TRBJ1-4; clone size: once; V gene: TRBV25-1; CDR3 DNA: TGTGCCAGCAGTGAATATCTAGCAACTAATGAAAAACTGTTTTTT; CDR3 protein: CASSEYLATNEKLFF
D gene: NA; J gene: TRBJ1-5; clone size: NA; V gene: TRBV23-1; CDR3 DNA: TGCGCCAGCAGTCACCGGTCGCGACATATCAAAAGCAATCAGCCCCAGCATTTT; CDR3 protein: CASSHRSRHIKSNQPQHF
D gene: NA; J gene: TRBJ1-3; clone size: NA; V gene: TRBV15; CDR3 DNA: TGTGCCACCAGCAAGGGGGGACCGAACTCTGGAAACACCATATATTTT; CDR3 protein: CATSKGGPNSGNTIYF
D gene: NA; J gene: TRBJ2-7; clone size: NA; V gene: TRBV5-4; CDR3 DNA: TGTGCCAGCAGCTTGGAGGGGGGACTCTCCTACGAGCAGTACTTC; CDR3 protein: CASSLEGGLSYEQYF
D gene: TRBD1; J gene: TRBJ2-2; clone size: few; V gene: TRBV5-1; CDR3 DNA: TGCGCCAGCAGGTCCACTCCGGGACAGGGCACCGGGGAGCTGTTTTTT; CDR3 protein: CASRSTPGQGTGELFF
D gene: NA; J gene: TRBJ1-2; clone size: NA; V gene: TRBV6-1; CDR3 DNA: TGTGCCAGCAGTGAAGGGGACGGACAGAACTATGGCTACACCTTC; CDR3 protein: CASSEGDGQNYGYTF
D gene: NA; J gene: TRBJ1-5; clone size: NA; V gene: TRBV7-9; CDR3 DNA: TGTGCCAGCAGCTTAACTACAGGTTCAGGGAGCAATCAGCCCCAGCATTTT; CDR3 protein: CASSLTTGSGSNQPQHF
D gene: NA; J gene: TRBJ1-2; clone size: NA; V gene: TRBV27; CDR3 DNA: TGTGCCAGCAGTTTAGGGGACCCGGGGGCAGATGGCTACACCTTC; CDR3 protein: CASSLGDPGADGYTF
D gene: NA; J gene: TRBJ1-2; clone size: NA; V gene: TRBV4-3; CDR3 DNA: TGCGCCAGCAGCCAAGCCGGCGATGGCTACACCTTC; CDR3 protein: CASSQAGDGYTF
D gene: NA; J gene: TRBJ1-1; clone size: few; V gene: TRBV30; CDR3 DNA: TGTGCCTGGAGTGTGGAATGGAGTGAAGCTTTCTTT; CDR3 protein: CAWSVEWSEAFF
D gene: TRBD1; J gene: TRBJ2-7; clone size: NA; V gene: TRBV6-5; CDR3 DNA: TGTGCCAGCACCCTACAGGGGGGAGTTGATGAGCAGTACTTC; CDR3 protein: CASTLQGGVDEQYF
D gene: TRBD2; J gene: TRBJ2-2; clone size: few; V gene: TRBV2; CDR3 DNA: TGTGCCAGCAAGGGACTAGCCGCCACCGGGGAGCTGTTTTTT; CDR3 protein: CASKGLAATGELFF
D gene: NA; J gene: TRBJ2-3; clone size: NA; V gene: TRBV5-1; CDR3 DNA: TGCGCCAGCAGCTTGGGCGGCGGGGCCGCCGGCACAGATACGCAGTATTTT; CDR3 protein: CASSLGGGAAGTDTQYF